Sequencing of this T cell receptor beta chain was carried out in a study of CXCR3-negative and CXCR3-positive naive CD8 T cells. Looking at the study overall: Approximately 130 million TRB reads were obtained in total, which works out to about 1.5 +/- 0.3 million per library.

The study's findings and limits: The study found CXCR3 expression partially decreased after cryopreservation and ran most assays on fresh PBMCs. More hydrophobic TRB CDR3s occurred in CXCR3-positive than in CXCR3-negative naive cells.

As to this clonotype: Its antigen remains unknown.

The CDR3 consists of 18 residues. CDR1 is SGHRS, CDR2 YFSETQ, per germline. The TRB libraries of cDNA were built by UMI-labeled 5' RACE. TCRdb reprocessed the 5' RACE reads and stores each CDR3 protein as one record, lacking DNA. Its clone listing holds over 100,000 distinct CDR3 sequences. The genes are TRBV5-1 and TRBJ2-7; with no DNA, the TCRdb D assignment of TRBD1 cannot be verified. Material for sequencing was naive CXCR3- CD8+ T cells from blood. Subset meaning: CD45RO-CCR7+CD27+CD95- naive CD8+ T cells lacking CXCR3 (TNR3-). The clonotype comes from a human donor in good health. Some clones in this sample may be carry-over from other donors' samples. CDR3: CASSLVGTGKPQRGEQYF.